The 3 T cell receptor beta chains below all came from one sample that was sequenced in a study of blood T cells in healthy people across ages. Next came a second PCR, run for about 7 to 12 cycles, which used a sample-barcoded 5' primer along with a J-beta primer mix. Using its own MiXCR run on the 5' RACE reads, TCRdb lists one record per CDR3 protein. The sample carries about 640,000 distinct CDR3 sequences, 58% recorded once. The material sequenced was blood. These receptor sequences come from a man aged 55 to 70 in good health.

This clonotype showed up just a few times. This rearrangement joins TRBV7-2 to TRBJ2-3; 9 positions match TRBD1. The CDR3 covers 15 residues. Germline V gives CDR1 SGHTA, CDR2 FQGNSA. V lost 5 bases and J lost 4; bases outside the gene matches: 7. This CDR3 reads CASSPDRGGSDTQYF. The DNA for the CDR3 is TGTGCCAGCAGCCCCGACAGGGGGGGTTCAGATACGCAGTATTTT.

The gene calls are TRBV3-1 and TRBJ2-5, with 7 bases fitting TRBD2. Germline V gene lookup returns CDR1 LGHDT and CDR2 YNNKEL (reference sequence). The CDR3 contains 14 residues. J lost 5 bases, V lost 4 bases, and 7 bases had no gene match. In DNA form, the CDR3 reads TGTGCCAGCAGCCCGGGACTAAACTCTGAGACCCAGTACTTC. Encoded protein: CASSPGLNSETQYF.

Only a few counts were recorded for this clonotype. V and J are TRBV6-5 and TRBJ1-4; D unresolved. The CDR3 runs 14 residues. Trimming pared 6 bases from V and 4 bases from J, leaving 12 bases between. Germline CDR1 and CDR2: MNHEY and SVGAGI. The CDR3 DNA reads TGTGCCAGCAGATATGGACGGAATAATGAAAAACTGTTTTTT. It yields the protein CASRYGRNNEKLFF.